This TCR beta chain stems from a study of blood T cell repertoires in COVID-19. In the study overall: Whether acute or convalescent, the COVID-19 samples came from the United States, Italy and Spain. PBMCs, B-cell-depleted T cells, or T cells provided the cDNA or gDNA that made up the material.

Original data processing: Cell counts per sample came from amplifying reference gene primers. Here immunoSEQ multiplex PCR was the method, and the copy in TCRdb shows in-frame clones only, minus some. That table furnishes V, J and clone size, whereas the DNA furnished D and trimming. In the table there are some 76,000 clones, roughly 87% of which are singletons. Trimming stripped 0 bases from V and 7 bases from J, with 12 bases between. Germline V gene data show CDR1 as LGHDT and CDR2 as YNNKEL (reference sequence). The CDR3 covers 14 residues. This chain joins TRBV3-1 (or the pseudogene TRBV3-2) and TRBJ1-1; weak D call: TRBD1 (6 bases). The sequenced sample was peripheral blood. This receptor was obtained from a woman aged 18-30 years with acute or convalescent COVID-19. The CDR3 DNA follows: TGTGCCAGCAGCCAAGAAAGGGGGAAGGGTGAAGCTTTCTTT. Translating it yields CASSQERGKGEAFF.